The clone carrying this T cell receptor beta chain has a handful of counts. The antigen is unknown. This entry is derived from a study of shared clonotypes between healthy human individuals. The wider study: There were three CD4 naive, three CD4 memory, two CD8 naive and one CD8 memory plates per donor. General study results and limits: The study found lower generation probabilities in non-shared clonotypes than in those shared by all four donors.

Clones were read by immunoSEQ multiplex PCR, and TCRdb kept only the in-frame ones, dropping some. The repertoire includes around 1.1 million clones, about four fifths of them detected once, and roughly 0.65% sits in the top ten. All donors qualified as healthy HIV-negative adults and had experienced no recent acute infections or vaccinations. The CDR3 is 15 amino acids. Germline V gives CDR1 SGHTA, CDR2 FQGNSA. Between the trimmed V and J ends, which lost 1 base and 0 bases, there was a span of 9 bases. The receptor comes from a man younger than 30 in good health. Some clones in this sample may be carry-over from other donors' samples. Sequenced input: memory CD4+ T cells from PBMCs. The subset denotes: CD45RA-negative fraction. The chain employs TRBV7-2 and TRBJ1-2; D unresolved. The CDR3 region is CASSLVKPTNYGYTF. The CDR3 bases are TGTGCCAGCAGCTTAGTGAAGCCGACTAACTATGGCTACACCTTC.